Listed below are T cell receptor beta chains from one sample, sequenced in a study of shared clonotypes between healthy human individuals. Repertoires were generated with immunoSEQ multiplex PCR, while TCRdb's copy carries only in-frame clones and drops some. The sample shows approximately 2.1 million clones, approximately 95% of them seen only once. The source material was naive CD4+ T cells from PBMCs. These receptors came from a man aged 18 to 29 in good health. Some clones in this sample may be carry-over from other donors' samples. The CDR3 runs from the conserved cysteine through the conserved F or W.

TRBJ2-7	TRBV28	CASSSGQGAPEQYF
TRBJ2-5	TRBV2	CASRPGQGETQYF
TRBJ2-5	TRBV2	CASSRTRLASYF
TRBJ2-5	TRBV9	CASSVEGGRAFETQYF
TRBJ1-1	TRBV6-5	CASSYGLTVDTEAFF
TRBJ2-1	TRBV7-3	CASSLMGTSRNNEQFF
TRBJ2-2	TRBV6-1	CAGGGPRNTGELFF
TRBJ2-5	TRBV2	CASSPTEETQYF
TRBJ1-3	TRBV5-1	CASSLESLEGNTIYF
TRBJ2-1	TRBV5-4	CASSPHGVSNEQFF
TRBJ1-1	TRBV6-5	CASSYAARRDTEAFF
TRBJ2-2	TRBV5-4	CASSSPGRSPGELFF
TRBJ2-1	TRBV18	CASSPLTLDEQFF
TRBJ1-5	TRBV6-4	CASYTGDRGSNQPQHF
TRBJ2-2	TRBV7-3	CASSLIPVGGSWTGELFF
TRBJ2-7	TRBV5-6	CASSTWGRTYEQYF
TRBJ2-3	TRBV4-1	CASSQIADTQYF
TRBJ1-2	TRBV28	CASSSGGYGYTF
TRBJ2-7	TRBV15	CATSRDPASGRVRAYEQYF
TRBJ1-1	TRBV6-5	CASSFSNTLNTEAFF
TRBJ2-3	TRBV6-1	CASRGGAADTQYF
TRBJ2-3	TRBV29-1	CSDRLSSSTDTQYF
TRBJ1-5	TRBV2	CASTLRDSRLYSNQPQHF
TRBJ1-1	TRBV5-1	CASSLWGMPPNTEAFF
TRBJ1-1	TRBV4-3	CASSQVTRGSEAFF
TRBJ1-4	TRBV5-1	CASSLGGATNEKLFF
TRBJ2-2	TRBV5-1	CASSSDGTLLNTGELFF